This TCR beta chain was retrieved from a study of graft-versus-host responses after intestinal transplantation. Study overall: Grafts were multivisceral, liver-intestinal, or isolated intestinal. Recipients were all induced with anti-thymocyte globulin, then given tacrolimus and steroids for about three years.

Study findings and constraints: Marrow from the recipient contained GvH clones, some of which had appeared first in ileum or blood.

Clones were read by immunoSEQ multiplex PCR, and TCRdb kept only the in-frame ones, dropping some. The profile shows fewer than 130,000 clones, 93% of them singletons. The CDR3 is made up of 16 amino acids. The V gene end was trimmed by 0 bases and the J gene end by 7 bases; junction bases not matched to a gene: 9. CDR1 MNHEY and CDR2 SVGAGI come from the germline V gene. This clone has only one observation. Antigen specificity is unknown. This specimen was unstimulated CD8+ T cells sorted from spleen or lymph node cells, taken before intestinal transplant. The sequence came from a human donor who received an intestinal transplant. This chain uses TRBV6-5 with TRBJ2-1; 7 nucleotides agree with TRBD2. CDR3 nucleotide sequence: TGTGCCAGCAGTTACTCCGCGGGAGTTCAGGGAAATGAGCAGTTCTTC. Translated: CASSYSAGVQGNEQFF.